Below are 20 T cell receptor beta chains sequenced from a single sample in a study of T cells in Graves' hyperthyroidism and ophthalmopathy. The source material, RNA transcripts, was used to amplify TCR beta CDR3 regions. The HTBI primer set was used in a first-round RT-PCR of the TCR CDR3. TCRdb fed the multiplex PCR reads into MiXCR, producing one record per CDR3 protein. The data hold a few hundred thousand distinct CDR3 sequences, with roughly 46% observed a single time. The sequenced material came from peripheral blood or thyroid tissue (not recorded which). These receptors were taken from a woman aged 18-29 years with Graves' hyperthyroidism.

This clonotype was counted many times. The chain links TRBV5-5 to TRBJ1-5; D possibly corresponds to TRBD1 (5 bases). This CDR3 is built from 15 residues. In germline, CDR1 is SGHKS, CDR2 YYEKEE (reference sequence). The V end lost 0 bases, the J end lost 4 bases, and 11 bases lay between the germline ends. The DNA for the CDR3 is TGTGCCAGCAGCTTGGCAGGGCTGCAAAATCAGCCCCAGCATTTT. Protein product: CASSLAGLQNQPQHF.

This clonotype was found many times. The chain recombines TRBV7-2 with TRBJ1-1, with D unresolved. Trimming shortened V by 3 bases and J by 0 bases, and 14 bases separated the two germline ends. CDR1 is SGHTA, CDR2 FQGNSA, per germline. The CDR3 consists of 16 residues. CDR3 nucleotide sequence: TGTGCCAGCAGCTTCGGGCCCAACTCCATGAACACTGAAGCTTTCTTT. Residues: CASSFGPNSMNTEAFF.

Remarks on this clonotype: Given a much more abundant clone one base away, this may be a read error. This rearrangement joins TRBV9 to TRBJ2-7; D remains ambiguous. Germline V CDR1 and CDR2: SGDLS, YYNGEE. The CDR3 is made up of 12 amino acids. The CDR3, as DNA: TGTGCCAGCAGCGGTACACCCTACGGGCAGTACTTC. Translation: CASSGTPYGQYF.

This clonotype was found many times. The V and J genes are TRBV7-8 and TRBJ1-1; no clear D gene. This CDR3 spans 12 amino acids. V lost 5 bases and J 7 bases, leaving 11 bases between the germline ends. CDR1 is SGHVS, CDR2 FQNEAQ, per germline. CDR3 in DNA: TGTGCCAGCAGCCGACCGGGGAATGAAGCTTTCTTT. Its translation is CASSRPGNEAFF.

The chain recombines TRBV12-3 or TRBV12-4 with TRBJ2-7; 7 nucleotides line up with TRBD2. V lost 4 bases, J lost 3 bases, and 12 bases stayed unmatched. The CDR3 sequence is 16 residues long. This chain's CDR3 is CASSYEETSRSYEQYF. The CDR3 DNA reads TGTGCCAGCAGTTATGAGGAGACTAGCAGAAGCTACGAGCAGTACTTC.

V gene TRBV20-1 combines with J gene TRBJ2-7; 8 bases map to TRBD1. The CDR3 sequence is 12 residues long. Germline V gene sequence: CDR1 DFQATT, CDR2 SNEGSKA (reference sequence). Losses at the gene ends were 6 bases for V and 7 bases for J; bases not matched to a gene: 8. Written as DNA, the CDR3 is TGCAGTGCAACGGACAGGGCCCGAGAGCAGTACTTC. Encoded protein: CSATDRAREQYF.

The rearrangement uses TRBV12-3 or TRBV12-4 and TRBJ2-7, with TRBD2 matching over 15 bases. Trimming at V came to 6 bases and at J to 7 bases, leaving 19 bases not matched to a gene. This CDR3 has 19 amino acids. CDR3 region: CASSPPGLAGGEDGNEQYF. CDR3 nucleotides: TGTGCCAGCAGCCCCCCGGGACTAGCGGGAGGTGAGGACGGCAATGAGCAGTACTTC.

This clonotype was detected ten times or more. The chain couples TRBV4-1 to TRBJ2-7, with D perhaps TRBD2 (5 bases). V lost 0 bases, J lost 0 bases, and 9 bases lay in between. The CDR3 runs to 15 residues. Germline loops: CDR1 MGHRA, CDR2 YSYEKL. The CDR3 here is CASSQDPGSSYEQYF. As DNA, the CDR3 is TGCGCCAGCAGCCAAGATCCGGGGAGCTCCTACGAGCAGTACTTC.

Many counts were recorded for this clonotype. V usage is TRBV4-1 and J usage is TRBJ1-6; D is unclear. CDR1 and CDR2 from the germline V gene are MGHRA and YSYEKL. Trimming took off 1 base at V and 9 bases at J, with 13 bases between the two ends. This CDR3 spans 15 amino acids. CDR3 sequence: CASSQVGLATSPLHF. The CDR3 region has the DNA TGCGCCAGCAGCCAAGTTGGCTTAGCCACTTCACCCCTCCACTTT.

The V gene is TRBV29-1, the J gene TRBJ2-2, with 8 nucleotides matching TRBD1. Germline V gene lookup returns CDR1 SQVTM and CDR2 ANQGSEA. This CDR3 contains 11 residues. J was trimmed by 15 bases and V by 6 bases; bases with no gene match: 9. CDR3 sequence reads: CSVALTGVVFF. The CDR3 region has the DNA TGCAGCGTCGCTTTGACAGGGGTAGTGTTTTTT.

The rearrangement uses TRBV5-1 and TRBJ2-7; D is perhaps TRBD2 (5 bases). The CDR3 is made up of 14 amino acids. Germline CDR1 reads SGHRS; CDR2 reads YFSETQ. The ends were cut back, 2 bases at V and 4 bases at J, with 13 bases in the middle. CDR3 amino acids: CASSLQGRGYEQYF. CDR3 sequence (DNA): TGCGCCAGCAGCTTACAAGGGAGAGGGTACGAGCAGTACTTC.

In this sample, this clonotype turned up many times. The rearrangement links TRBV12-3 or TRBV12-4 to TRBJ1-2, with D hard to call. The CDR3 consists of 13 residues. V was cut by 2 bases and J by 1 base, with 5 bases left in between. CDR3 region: CASSLRVNYGYTF. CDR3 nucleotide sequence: TGTGCCAGCAGTTTAAGGGTTAACTATGGCTACACCTTC.

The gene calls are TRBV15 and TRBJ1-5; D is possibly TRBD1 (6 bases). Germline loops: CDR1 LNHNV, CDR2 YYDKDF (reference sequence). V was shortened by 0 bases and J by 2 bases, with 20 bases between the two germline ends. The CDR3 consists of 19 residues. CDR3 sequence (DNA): TGTGCCACCAGCAGAGATCTTGGTAAGGGGGTTTGGGGCAATCAGCCCCAGCATTTT. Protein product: CATSRDLGKGVWGNQPQHF.

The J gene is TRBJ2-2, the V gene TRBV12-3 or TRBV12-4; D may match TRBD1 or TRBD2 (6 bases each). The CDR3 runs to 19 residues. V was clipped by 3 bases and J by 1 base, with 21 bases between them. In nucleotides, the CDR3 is TGTGCCAGCAGTTTTGTGGTTGAGGAGGGACAAATGAACACCGGGGAGCTGTTTTTT. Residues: CASSFVVEEGQMNTGELFF.

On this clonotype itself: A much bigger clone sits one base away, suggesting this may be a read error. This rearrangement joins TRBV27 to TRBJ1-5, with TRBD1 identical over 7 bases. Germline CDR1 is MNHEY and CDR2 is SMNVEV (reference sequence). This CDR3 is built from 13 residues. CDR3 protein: CASSIDRDQPRHF. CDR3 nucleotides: TGTGCCAGCAGTATCGACAGGGATCAGCCCCGGCATTTT.

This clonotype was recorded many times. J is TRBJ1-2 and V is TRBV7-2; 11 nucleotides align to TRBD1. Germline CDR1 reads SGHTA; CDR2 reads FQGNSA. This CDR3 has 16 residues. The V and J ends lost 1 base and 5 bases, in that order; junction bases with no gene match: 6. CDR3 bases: TGTGCCAGCAGCTTAGGATTGGGGACAGGGGGGTATGGCTACACCTTC. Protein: CASSLGLGTGGYGYTF.

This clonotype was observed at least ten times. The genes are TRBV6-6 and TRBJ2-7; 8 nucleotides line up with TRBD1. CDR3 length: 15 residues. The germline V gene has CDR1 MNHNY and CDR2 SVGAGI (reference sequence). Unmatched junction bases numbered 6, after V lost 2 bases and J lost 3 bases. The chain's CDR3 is CASSYEGTGGYEQYF. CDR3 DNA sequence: TGTGCCAGCAGTTACGAGGGAACAGGGGGCTACGAGCAGTACTTC.

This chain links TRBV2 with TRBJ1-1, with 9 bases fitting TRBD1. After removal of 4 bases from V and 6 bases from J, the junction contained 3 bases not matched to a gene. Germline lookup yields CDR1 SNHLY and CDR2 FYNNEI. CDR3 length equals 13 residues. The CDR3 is CASSGQGGSEAFF. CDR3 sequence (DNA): TGTGCCAGCAGTGGACAGGGGGGCTCTGAAGCTTTCTTT.

CDR3 nucleotide sequence: TGTGCCAGCAGCCCCGGTAAGGGCCGGGACAATGAGCAGTTCTTC. This encodes CASSPGKGRDNEQFF. The rearrangement links TRBV7-2 to TRBJ2-7; D not certain. The DNA matches TRBJ2-1 better at its end, which makes the J call doubtful. The CDR3 has 15 amino acids. Germline lookup yields CDR1 SGHTA and CDR2 FQGNSA.

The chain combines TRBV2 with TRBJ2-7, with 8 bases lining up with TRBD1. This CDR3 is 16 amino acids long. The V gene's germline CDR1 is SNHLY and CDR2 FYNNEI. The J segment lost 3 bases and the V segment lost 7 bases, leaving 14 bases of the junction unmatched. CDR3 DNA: TGTGCCAGCAATATAGGTGGGGGACAGGAGCGCTACGAGCAGTACTTC. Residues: CASNIGGGQERYEQYF. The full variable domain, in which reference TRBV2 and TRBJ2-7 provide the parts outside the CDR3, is EPEVTQTPSHQVTQMGQEVILRCVPISNHLYFYWYRQILGQKVEFLVSFYNNEISEKSEIFDDQFSVERPDGSNFTLKIRSTKLEDSAMYFCASNIGGGQERYEQYFGPGTRLTVT.